This T cell receptor beta chain is drawn from a study of blood T cell repertoires in COVID-19. In the study overall: Material from acute and convalescent COVID-19 was sourced from the United States, Italy and Spain.

This clone was counted at least ten times. Here immunoSEQ multiplex PCR was the method, and the copy in TCRdb shows in-frame clones only, minus some. Counted here are about 240,000 clones, more than 75% occurring once; the ten biggest clones make up less than 8.5%. The sequenced sample was peripheral blood. This TCR derives from a woman in her 70s with active or convalescent COVID-19.

The CDR3 spells CASSPGGAGKVYNEQFF. The CDR3 DNA sequence: TGCGCCAGCAGCCCGGGTGGGGCGGGGAAGGTGTACAATGAGCAGTTCTTC. J is TRBJ2-1 and V is TRBV4-3, with a possible D match to TRBD2 (6 bases). The CDR3 is 17 amino acids. The V end lost 4 bases, the J end lost 4 bases, and 20 bases lay between the germline ends. Germline V gene lookup returns CDR1 LGHNA and CDR2 YSLEER.